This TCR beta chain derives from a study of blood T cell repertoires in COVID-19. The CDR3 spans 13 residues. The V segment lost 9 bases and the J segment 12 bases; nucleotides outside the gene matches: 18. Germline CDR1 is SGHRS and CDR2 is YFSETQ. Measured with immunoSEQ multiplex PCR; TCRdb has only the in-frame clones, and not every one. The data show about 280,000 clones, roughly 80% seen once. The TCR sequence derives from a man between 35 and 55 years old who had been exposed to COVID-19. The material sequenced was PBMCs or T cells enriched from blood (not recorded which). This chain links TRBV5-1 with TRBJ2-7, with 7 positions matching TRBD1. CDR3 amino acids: CATKTGTGSVAYF. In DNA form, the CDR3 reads TGCGCCACGAAGACAGGGACGGGTTCCGTTGCGTACTTC.